This TCR beta chain appears in the sequencing data of a study of shared clonotypes between healthy human individuals. The germline V and J ends were trimmed by 3 bases and 1 base, with 5 bases remaining between them. CDR1 and CDR2 from the germline V gene are MNHEY and SMNVEV (reference sequence). This CDR3 is 13 amino acids long. Donation came from healthy HIV-negative adults that had no recent acute infections or vaccinations. Scientists sequenced DNA from unsorted PBMC on ten immunoSEQ deep assay plates. Per the original data handling: For the immunoSEQ data, sequences were junction-only without quality scores, so filtering differed. Using immunoSEQ multiplex PCR, the repertoire was profiled, and TCRdb retains in-frame clones only, with some absent. That table gives V, J and clone size, and the DNA gave D and trimming. This table holds roughly 500,000 clones, about 84% found once.

This receptor was obtained from a woman aged 40-49 years in good health. Some clones in this sample may be carry-over from other donors' samples. Sequencing was done on a sample of PBMCs. The rearrangement links TRBV27 to TRBJ2-3, with D unclear. The CDR3 nucleotides are TGTGCCAGCAGTTTCTCGGGCACAGATACGCAGTATTTT. Residues: CASSFSGTDTQYF.